Presented here are 20 T cell receptor beta chains from one specimen sequenced in a study of tissue T cells after allogeneic stem cell transplantation. Described time point: mouse harvest day 14 after allogeneic transplant. The graft held 10^6 splenic CD5+ T cells and 10^7 T-cell-depleted bone marrow cells. Data came from immunoSEQ multiplex PCR; TCRdb stores just in-frame clones and leaves some out. Of some 4,500 clones detected, about 49% appear once; the ten largest clones hold roughly a fifth. Sequencing was carried out using lymph node tissue. Receptors originate from a female BALB/c mouse given C57BL/6 T cells with graft-versus-host disease after an allogeneic hematopoietic cell transplant.

This clone appeared a few times. Gene names and germline match the mouse. From the germline J gene comes the end of the CDR3, since the read stops 1 residue before it. V gene TRBV13-2 combines with J gene TRBJ1-4; TRBD1 agrees at 11 bases. The germline gives CDR1 NNHNN, CDR2 SYGAGS (reference sequence). This CDR3 has 16 amino acids. J gave up 4 bases and V 2 bases, and 4 bases lay outside the gene matches. This chain's CDR3 is CASGEGQGGGNERLFF. The part of the CDR3 DNA that was read is TGTGCCAGCGGTGAGGGACAGGGGGGGGGCAACGAAAGATTATTT.

This clone is termed large (0.1 to 1%). Gene names and germline refer to mouse. The read comes to an end 1 residue before the CDR3 does, leaving the germline J gene to fill in the end. The rearrangement joins TRBV4 to TRBJ2-1, with 9 bases fitting TRBD2. The CDR3 has 12 residues. With 11 bases clipped from V and 3 bases from J, the junction kept 2 bases outside the gene matches. Germline CDR1 reads LGHDT; CDR2 reads YNNKQL (reference sequence). The part of the CDR3 DNA that was read is TGTGCCGACTGGGGGCTCTATGCTGAGCAGTTC. It yields the protein CADWGLYAEQF. The whole CDR3 sequence is CADWGLYAEQFF. The complete variable domain, with remaining parts taken from reference TRBV4 and TRBJ2-1, reads ETAVFQTPNYHVTQVGNEVSFNCKQTLGHDTMYWYKQDSKKLLKIMFSYNNKQLIVNETVPRRFSPQSSDKAHLNLRIKSVEPEDSAVYLCADWGLYAEQFFGPGTRLTVL.

There are a few counts of this clone. Gene and germline names: mouse. The CDR3 end lies 1 residue beyond the end of the read and is filled in from the germline J gene. The chain uses TRBV13-2 and TRBJ2-5; D uncertain. Germline CDR1 reads NNHNN; CDR2 reads SYGAGS (reference sequence). The CDR3 is made up of 11 amino acids. The V gene lost 5 bases and the J gene lost 6 bases, with 7 bases spanning the gap. CDR3 bases read: TGTGCCAGCGGGGTGGAGGACACCCAGTAC. This sequence encodes CASGVEDTQY. In full, the CDR3 is CASGVEDTQYF.

This clone is medium-sized. The gene names here belong to mouse. The CDR3 region is CASGGGSSYEQYF. The CDR3 DNA, read in part, is TGTGCCAGCGGTGGGGGGAGCTCCTATGAACAGTAC. The chain carries TRBV13-2 and TRBJ2-7; the D call may be TRBD1 or TRBD2 (5 bases each). From the germline J gene comes the end of the CDR3, since the read stops 1 residue before it. V shed 3 bases and J shed 0 bases, with 7 bases lying between them. CDR3 length equals 13 residues. Germline assignment: CDR1 NNHNN and CDR2 SYGAGS (reference sequence).

With regard to this clone: The germline and genes are mouse ones. The CDR3 sequence is CASSFEENYAEQFF. The sequenced part of the CDR3 DNA is TGTGCCAGCAGTTTCGAGGAAAACTATGCTGAGCAGTTC. The gene calls are TRBV14 and TRBJ2-1; D not resolved. With the read ending 1 residue before the CDR3 end, the germline J gene is used to fill in that end. The CDR3 sequence is 14 residues long. V was shortened by 1 base and J by 1 base, with 6 bases between the two germline ends. CDR1 is SGHDT and CDR2 is FRDEAV in the germline V gene.

Concerning this clone itself: Genes and germline come from the mouse. The sequenced fragment ends 1 residue before the CDR3 boundary, so the rest is inferred from the germline J gene. The V gene is TRBV3, the J gene TRBJ2-2, with D unresolved. V was cut by 2 bases and J by 0 bases, with 7 bases left in between. The CDR3 loop spans 15 amino acids. CDR1 and CDR2 from the germline V gene are SNHLY and FYNGKV (reference sequence). Incomplete CDR3 DNA: TGTGCCAGCAGCTTACGGCGGACAAACACCGGGCAGCTCTAC. It yields the protein CASSLRRTNTGQLY. Given in full, the CDR3 is CASSLRRTNTGQLYF.

A few counts support this clone. Any gene name here is a mouse gene name. Coverage ceases 1 residue before the CDR3 finishes, and the germline J gene fills in the end. This rearrangement joins TRBV19 to TRBJ2-5; 8 bases are shared with TRBD2. The CDR3 is 12 residues long. Trimming took 5 bases from V and 6 from J; bases not matched to a gene: 2. CDR1 is FNHDT and CDR2 is SITEND in the germline V gene (reference sequence). The CDR3 bases that were read are TGTGCCAGCAGGGGGGGGCGCGACACCCAGTAC. Translated: CASRGGRDTQY. The full CDR3 reads CASRGGRDTQYF.

The table lists this clone with a few counts. Mouse gene names and germline throughout. Coverage ceases 1 residue before the CDR3 finishes, and the germline J gene fills in the end. The chain combines TRBV3 with TRBJ2-4; weak D call: TRBD1 (6 bases). In germline, CDR1 is SNHLY, CDR2 FYNGKV (reference sequence). The V end was cut by 6 bases, the J end by 0 bases, with 10 bases between. CDR3 length: 14 amino acids. The CDR3 DNA, read in part, is TGTGCCAGCAGGCCGGACAGTAGTCAAAACACCTTGTAC. This sequence encodes CASRPDSSQNTLY. The whole CDR3 reads CASRPDSSQNTLYF.

On this clone: Gene labels here are mouse ones. The CDR3 is cut off 1 residue early in the read; its end comes from the germline J gene. The gene calls are TRBV23 and TRBJ1-4; the DNA was not used to check the table's D call, TRBD1. The CDR3 is made up of 13 amino acids. Germline V gene sequence: CDR1 KGHTA, CDR2 FQNQQP. The CDR3: CSSSRDSNERLFF. The part of the CDR3 DNA that was read is TGCTCCAGCAGTCGGGACAGCAACGAAAGATTATTT.

The sample holds a few counts of this clone. The genes and germline here are from mouse. The read halts 1 residue ahead of the CDR3 end, with the missing end drawn from the germline J gene. This sequence joins TRBV3 and TRBJ2-3, with D unclear. Trimming took 6 bases from V and 0 from J, leaving 7 bases between them. Germline CDR1 reads SNHLY; CDR2 reads FYNGKV (reference sequence). The CDR3 spans 13 residues. Incomplete CDR3 DNA: TGTGCCAGCAGTTCCGACAGTGCAGAAACGCTGTAT. It encodes CASSSDSAETLY. The CDR3 reads in full as CASSSDSAETLYF.

About this clone itself: Each gene name is a mouse one. Read coverage stops 1 residue before the CDR3 terminus; the germline J gene supplies the remainder. The genes are TRBV3 and TRBJ2-1; D gene ambiguous. Germline assignment: CDR1 SNHLY and CDR2 FYNGKV (reference sequence). Trimming left V 5 bases short and J 6 bases short, with 5 bases between. The CDR3 runs to 11 residues. The CDR3 DNA, read in part, is TGTGCCAGCAGCCGCGTTGCTGAGCAGTTC. Translating it yields CASSRVAEQF. The CDR3 as a whole reads CASSRVAEQFF.

About this clone: Gene names and germline refer to mouse. The CDR3 end is not reached by the read, which stops 1 residue before it; the germline J gene fills it in. The chain links TRBV26 to TRBJ2-2, with D uncertain. The CDR3 is 11 residues long. V lost 4 bases, J lost 6 bases, and 3 bases lay in between. CDR1 KGHPV and CDR2 FQNQEV come from the germline V gene (reference sequence). Partial CDR3 DNA: TGTGCCAGCAGTCGACCCGGGCAGCTCTAC. This encodes CASSRPGQLY. The full CDR3 reads CASSRPGQLYF.

This clone came up a few times. Genes and germline are mouse. Read data end 1 residue before the CDR3 end; the end is taken from the germline J gene. The V and J genes are TRBV5 and TRBJ1-4; a possible D gene is TRBD1 (5 bases). Germline V CDR1 and CDR2: LGHNA, YNLKQL (reference sequence). The CDR3 spans 16 residues. Trimming stripped 0 bases from V and 1 base from J, with 9 bases between. CDR3 region: CASSQERTSSNERLFF. The covered CDR3 bases are TGTGCCAGCAGCCAAGAAAGGACATCTTCCAACGAAAGATTATTT.

Within the sample, this clone is medium-sized. Germline and genes here are mouse. The missing CDR3 end, 1 residue past where the read stops, is filled in from the germline J gene. This sequence joins TRBV19 and TRBJ1-4; 9 bases align to TRBD1. This CDR3 region has 15 residues. V lost 5 bases and J lost 4; bases outside the gene matches: 6. Germline V lookup: CDR1 FNHDT, CDR2 SITEND (reference sequence). The covered CDR3 bases are TGTGCCAGCAGCCCCGGGACAGGGAGCAACGAAAGATTATTT. Residues: CASSPGTGSNERLF. The full CDR3 is CASSPGTGSNERLFF.

A note on this clone: Gene names are mouse gene names. Coverage ceases 1 residue before the CDR3 finishes, and the germline J gene fills in the end. The genes are TRBV26 and TRBJ2-5; no firm D call. The ends were cut back, 3 bases at V and 3 bases at J, with 1 base in the middle. CDR3 length: 11 residues. Germline V gene data show CDR1 as KGHPV and CDR2 as FQNQEV (reference sequence). The CDR3 DNA, read in part, is TGTGCCAGCAGTCTTCAAGACACCCAGTAC. It yields the protein CASSLQDTQY. The whole CDR3 sequence is CASSLQDTQYF.

Regarding this clone: Gene labels here are mouse ones. The covered CDR3 bases are TGTGCTAGCAGTTTCGGAAATACGCTCTAT. It yields the protein CASSFGNTLY. The full CDR3 protein reads CASSFGNTLYF. The rearrangement links TRBV29 to TRBJ1-3, with unresolved D. The CDR3 extends 1 residue past the end of the read, so its final part is completed from the germline J gene. CDR3 size: 11 residues. Looked up from germline, CDR1 is MSHET and CDR2 is SYDVDS. V was shortened by 3 bases and J by 4 bases, with 1 base between the two germline ends.

As concerns this clone: Germline and genes: mouse. The read terminates 1 residue before the CDR3 end, so the remaining end is supplied by the germline J gene. The chain employs TRBV5 and TRBJ2-5, with TRBD2 matching over 14 bases. Germline V lookup: CDR1 LGHNA, CDR2 YNLKQL (reference sequence). The CDR3 sequence is 15 residues long. V lost 4 bases, J lost 5 bases, and 2 bases stayed unmatched. CDR3 protein: CASSRDWGGADTQYF. CDR3 DNA, as far as it was read: TGTGCCAGCAGCCGGGACTGGGGGGGCGCAGACACCCAGTAC.

About this clone itself: Gene and germline names: mouse. The observed sequence ends 1 residue before the CDR3 terminus, with the missing tail filled in from the germline J gene. The V gene is TRBV1, the J gene TRBJ2-4, with 8 bases lining up with TRBD2. The trim removed 0 bases at V and 1 base at J, leaving 6 bases unmatched. CDR1 NSQYPW and CDR2 LRSPGD come from the germline V gene (reference sequence). The CDR3 covers 17 residues. CDR3 sequence reads: CTCSAELGGAGQNTLYF. Partial CDR3 DNA: TGCACCTGCAGTGCAGAATTGGGGGGGGCGGGTCAAAACACCTTGTAC.

Worth noting for this clone: Here the gene names and germline are mouse. Read data end 1 residue before the CDR3 end; the end is taken from the germline J gene. The chain has TRBV13-2 and TRBJ2-2; 7 nucleotides match TRBD1. CDR3 length: 15 amino acids. Germline CDR1 and CDR2: NNHNN and SYGAGS (reference sequence). V was clipped by 1 base and J by 3 bases; unmatched bases: 3. The CDR3 bases that were read are TGTGCCAGCGGTGATCGGCAGGGGGACACCGGGCAGCTCTAC. Its protein is CASGDRQGDTGQLY. The CDR3 reads in full as CASGDRQGDTGQLYF.

Turning to this clone: The germline and genes are mouse ones. The CDR3 extends 1 residue past the end of the read, so its final part is completed from the germline J gene. The identical CDR3 is also encoded by other nucleotide sequences in the sample. V and J are TRBV1 and TRBJ1-4; no definite D call. There are 13 residues in the CDR3. Germline CDR1 is NSQYPW and CDR2 is LRSPGD (reference sequence). Trimming removed 1 base from V and 3 bases from J, with 3 bases in between. The CDR3 DNA, read in part, is TGCACCTGCAGTGCAGCGGCCAACGAAAGATTATTT. This encodes CTCSAAANERLF. The entire CDR3 reads CTCSAAANERLFF.